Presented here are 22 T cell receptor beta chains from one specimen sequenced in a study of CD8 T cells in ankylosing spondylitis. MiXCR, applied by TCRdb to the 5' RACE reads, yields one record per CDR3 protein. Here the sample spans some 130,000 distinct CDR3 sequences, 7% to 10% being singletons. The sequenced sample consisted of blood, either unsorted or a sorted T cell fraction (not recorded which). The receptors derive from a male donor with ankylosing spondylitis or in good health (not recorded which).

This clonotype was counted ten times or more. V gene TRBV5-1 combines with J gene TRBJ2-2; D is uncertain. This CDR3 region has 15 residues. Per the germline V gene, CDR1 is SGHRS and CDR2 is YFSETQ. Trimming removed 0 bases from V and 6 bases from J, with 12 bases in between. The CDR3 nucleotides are TGCGCCAGCAGCTTGGCCGGGTGGGAAGCCGGGGAGCTGTTTTTT. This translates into CASSLAGWEAGELFF.

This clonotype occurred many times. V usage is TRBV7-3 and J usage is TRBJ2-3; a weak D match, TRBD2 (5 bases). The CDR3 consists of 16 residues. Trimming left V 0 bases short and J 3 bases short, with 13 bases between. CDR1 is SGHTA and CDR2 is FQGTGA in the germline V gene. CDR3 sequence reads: CASSLTWEWETDTQYF. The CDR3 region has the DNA TGTGCCAGCAGCTTAACTTGGGAGTGGGAGACAGATACGCAGTATTTT.

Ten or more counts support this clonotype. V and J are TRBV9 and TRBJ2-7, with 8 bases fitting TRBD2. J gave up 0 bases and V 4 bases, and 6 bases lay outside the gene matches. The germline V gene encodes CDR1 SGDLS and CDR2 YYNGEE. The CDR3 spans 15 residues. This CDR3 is CASSFGLASSYEQYF. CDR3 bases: TGTGCCAGCAGCTTCGGACTAGCCAGCTCCTACGAGCAGTACTTC.

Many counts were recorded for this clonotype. The CDR3 protein is CASSLSGTDYEQYF. As DNA, the CDR3 is TGTGCCAGCAGCTTAAGTGGGACAGACTACGAGCAGTACTTC. V and J are TRBV27 and TRBJ2-7, with 7 positions matching TRBD1. This CDR3 region has 14 residues. Trimming cost V 6 bases and J 3 bases; bases outside gene matches: 8. Looked up from germline, CDR1 is MNHEY and CDR2 is SMNVEV (reference sequence).

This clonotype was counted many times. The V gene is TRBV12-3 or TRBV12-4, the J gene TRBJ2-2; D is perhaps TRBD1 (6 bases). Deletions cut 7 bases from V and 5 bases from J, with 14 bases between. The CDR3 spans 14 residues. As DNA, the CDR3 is TGTGCCAGCAACTTCAGGGGTTTGACCGGGGAGCTGTTTTTT. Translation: CASNFRGLTGELFF.

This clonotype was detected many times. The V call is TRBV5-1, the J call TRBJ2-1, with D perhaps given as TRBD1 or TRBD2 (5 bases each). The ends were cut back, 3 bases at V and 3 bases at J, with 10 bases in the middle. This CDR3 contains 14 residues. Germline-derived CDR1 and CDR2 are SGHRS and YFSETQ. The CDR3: CASSWDDNYNEQFF. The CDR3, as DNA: TGCGCCAGCAGCTGGGACGACAACTACAATGAGCAGTTCTTC.

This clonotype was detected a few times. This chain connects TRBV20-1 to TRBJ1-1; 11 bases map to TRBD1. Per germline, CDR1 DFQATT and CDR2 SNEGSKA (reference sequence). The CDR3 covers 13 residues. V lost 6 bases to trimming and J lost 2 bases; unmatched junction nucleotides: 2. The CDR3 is CSADRGLNTEAFF. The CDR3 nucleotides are TGCAGTGCGGACAGGGGGCTTAACACTGAAGCTTTCTTT.

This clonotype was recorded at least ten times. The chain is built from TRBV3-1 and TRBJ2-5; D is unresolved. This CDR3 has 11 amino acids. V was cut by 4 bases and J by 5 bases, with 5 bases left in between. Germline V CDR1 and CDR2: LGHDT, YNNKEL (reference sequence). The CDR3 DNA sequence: TGTGCCAGCAGCCTCACGGAGACCCAGTACTTC. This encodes CASSLTETQYF.

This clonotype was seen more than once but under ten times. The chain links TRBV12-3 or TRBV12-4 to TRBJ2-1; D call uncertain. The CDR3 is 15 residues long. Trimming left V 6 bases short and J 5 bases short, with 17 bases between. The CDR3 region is CASSPPITQNNEQFF. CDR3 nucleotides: TGTGCCAGCAGCCCCCCGATCACTCAAAACAATGAGCAGTTCTTC.

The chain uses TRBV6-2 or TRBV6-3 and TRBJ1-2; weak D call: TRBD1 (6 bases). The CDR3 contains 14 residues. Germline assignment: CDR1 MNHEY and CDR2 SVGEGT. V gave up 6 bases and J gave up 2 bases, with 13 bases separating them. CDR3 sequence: CASSQTGMNYGYTF. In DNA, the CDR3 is TGTGCCAGCAGCCAGACAGGAATGAACTATGGCTACACCTTC.

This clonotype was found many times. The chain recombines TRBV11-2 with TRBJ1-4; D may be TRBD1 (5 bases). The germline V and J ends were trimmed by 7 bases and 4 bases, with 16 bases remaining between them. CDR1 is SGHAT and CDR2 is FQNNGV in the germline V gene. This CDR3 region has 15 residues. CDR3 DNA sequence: TGTGCCAGCATCAACCCTGGGGACGGTAATGAAAAACTGTTTTTT. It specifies CASINPGDGNEKLFF.

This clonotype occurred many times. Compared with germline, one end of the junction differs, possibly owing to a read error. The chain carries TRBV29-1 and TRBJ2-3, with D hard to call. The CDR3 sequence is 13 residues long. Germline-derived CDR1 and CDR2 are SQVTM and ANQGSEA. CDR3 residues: CSVLGPSRDTQYF. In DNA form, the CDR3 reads TGCAGCGTTTTAGGCCCCAGCAGAGATACGCAGTATTTT.

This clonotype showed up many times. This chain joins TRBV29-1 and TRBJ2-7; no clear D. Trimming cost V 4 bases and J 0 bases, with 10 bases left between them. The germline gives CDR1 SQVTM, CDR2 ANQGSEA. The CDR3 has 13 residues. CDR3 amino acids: CSVGGLFSYEQYF. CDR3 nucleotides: TGCAGCGTTGGAGGTCTGTTCTCCTACGAGCAGTACTTC.

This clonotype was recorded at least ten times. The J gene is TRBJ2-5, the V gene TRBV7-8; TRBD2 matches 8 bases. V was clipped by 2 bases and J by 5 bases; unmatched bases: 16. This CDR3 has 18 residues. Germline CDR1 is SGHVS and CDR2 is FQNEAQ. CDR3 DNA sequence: TGTGCCAGCAGCTTATTCCGGCTGGGGACTAGAGTGCGCGAGACCCAGTACTTC. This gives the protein CASSLFRLGTRVRETQYF.

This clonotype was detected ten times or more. CDR3 region: CSARAGAGRETQYF. The CDR3 DNA sequence: TGCAGTGCTAGGGCAGGGGCAGGTCGAGAGACCCAGTACTTC. V is TRBV20-1 and J is TRBJ2-5, with a weak D call TRBD1 (6 bases). V lost 3 bases, J lost 4 bases, and 15 bases lay in between. The CDR3 runs 14 residues. Germline values: CDR1 DFQATT, CDR2 SNEGSKA (reference sequence).

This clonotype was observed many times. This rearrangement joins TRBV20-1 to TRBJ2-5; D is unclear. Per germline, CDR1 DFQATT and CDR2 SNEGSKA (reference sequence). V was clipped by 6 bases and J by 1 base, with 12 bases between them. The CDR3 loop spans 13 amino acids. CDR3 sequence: CSAYQVAQETQYF. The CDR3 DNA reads TGCAGTGCGTACCAAGTTGCCCAAGAGACCCAGTACTTC.

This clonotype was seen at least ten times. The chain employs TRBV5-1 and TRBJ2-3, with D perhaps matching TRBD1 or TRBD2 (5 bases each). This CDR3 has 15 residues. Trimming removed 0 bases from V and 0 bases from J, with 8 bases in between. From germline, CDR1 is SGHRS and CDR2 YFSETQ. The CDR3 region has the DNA TGCGCCAGCAGCTTGGCGGGGACCAGCACAGATACGCAGTATTTT. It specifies CASSLAGTSTDTQYF. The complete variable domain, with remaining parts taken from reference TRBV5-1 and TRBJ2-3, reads KAGVTQTPRYLIKTRGQQVTLSCSPISGHRSVSWYQQTPGQGLQFLFEYFSETQRNKGNFPGRFSGRQFSNSRSEMNVSTLELGDSALYLCASSLAGTSTDTQYFGPGTRLTVL.

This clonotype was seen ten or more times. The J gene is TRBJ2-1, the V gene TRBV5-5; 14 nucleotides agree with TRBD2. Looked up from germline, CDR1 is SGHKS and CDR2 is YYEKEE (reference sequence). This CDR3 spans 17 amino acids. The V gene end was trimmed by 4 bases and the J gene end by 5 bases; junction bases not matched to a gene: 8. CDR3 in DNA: TGTGCCAGCAGCATCGGACTAGCGGGAGGACAGAACAATGAGCAGTTCTTC. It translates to CASSIGLAGGQNNEQFF.

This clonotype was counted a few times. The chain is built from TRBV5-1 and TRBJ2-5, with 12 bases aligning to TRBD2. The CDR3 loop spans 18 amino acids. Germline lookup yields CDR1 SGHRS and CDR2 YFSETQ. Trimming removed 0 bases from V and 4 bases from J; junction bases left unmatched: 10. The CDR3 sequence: CASSLERSSGRARETQYF. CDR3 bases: TGCGCCAGCAGCTTGGAACGGTCTAGCGGGAGGGCCCGAGAGACCCAGTACTTC. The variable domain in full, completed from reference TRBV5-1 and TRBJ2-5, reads KAGVTQTPRYLIKTRGQQVTLSCSPISGHRSVSWYQQTPGQGLQFLFEYFSETQRNKGNFPGRFSGRQFSNSRSEMNVSTLELGDSALYLCASSLERSSGRARETQYFGPGTRLLVL.

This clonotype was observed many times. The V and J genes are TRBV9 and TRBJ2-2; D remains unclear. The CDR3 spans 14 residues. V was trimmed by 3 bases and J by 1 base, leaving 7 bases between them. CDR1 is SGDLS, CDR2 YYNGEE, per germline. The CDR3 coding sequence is TGTGCCAGCAGCGCCAACAGGAACACCGGGGAGCTGTTTTTT. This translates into CASSANRNTGELFF.

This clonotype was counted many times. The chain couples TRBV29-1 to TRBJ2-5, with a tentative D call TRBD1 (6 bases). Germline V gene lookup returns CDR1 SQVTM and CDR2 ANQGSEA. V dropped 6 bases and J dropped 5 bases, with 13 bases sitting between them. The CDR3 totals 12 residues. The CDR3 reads CSVVQGLETQYF. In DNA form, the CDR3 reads TGCAGCGTAGTTCAGGGGCTGGAGACCCAGTACTTC.

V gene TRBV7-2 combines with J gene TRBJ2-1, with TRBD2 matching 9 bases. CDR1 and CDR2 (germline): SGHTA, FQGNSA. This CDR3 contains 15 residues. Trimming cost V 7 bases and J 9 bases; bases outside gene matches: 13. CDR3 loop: CASTKSTSGFTEQFF. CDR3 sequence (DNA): TGTGCCAGCACCAAATCAACTAGCGGGTTCACTGAGCAGTTCTTC.